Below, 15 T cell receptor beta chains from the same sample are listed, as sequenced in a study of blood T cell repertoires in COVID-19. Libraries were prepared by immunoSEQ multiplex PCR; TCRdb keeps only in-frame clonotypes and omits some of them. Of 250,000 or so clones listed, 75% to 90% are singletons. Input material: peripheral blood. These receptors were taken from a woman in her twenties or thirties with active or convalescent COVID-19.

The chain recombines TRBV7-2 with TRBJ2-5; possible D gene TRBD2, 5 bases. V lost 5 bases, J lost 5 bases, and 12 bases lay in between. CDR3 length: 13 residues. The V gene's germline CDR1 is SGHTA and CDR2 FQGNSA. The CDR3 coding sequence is TGTGCCAGCAGCAGTACTAGGGCGGAGACCCAGTACTTC. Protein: CASSSTRAETQYF.

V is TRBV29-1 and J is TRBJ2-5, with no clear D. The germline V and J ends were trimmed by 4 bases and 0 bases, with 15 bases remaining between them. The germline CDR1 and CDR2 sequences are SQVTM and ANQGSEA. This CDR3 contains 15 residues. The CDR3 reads CSVGDTNSYQETQYF. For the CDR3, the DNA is TGCAGCGTTGGAGACACTAACTCGTACCAAGAGACCCAGTACTTC.

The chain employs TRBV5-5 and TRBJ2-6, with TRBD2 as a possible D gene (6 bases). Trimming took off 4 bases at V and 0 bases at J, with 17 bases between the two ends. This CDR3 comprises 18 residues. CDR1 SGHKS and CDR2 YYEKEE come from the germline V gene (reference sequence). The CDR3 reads CASSLRAGTVSGANVLTF. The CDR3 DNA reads TGTGCCAGCAGCCTCAGGGCAGGGACTGTCTCTGGGGCCAACGTCCTGACTTTC.

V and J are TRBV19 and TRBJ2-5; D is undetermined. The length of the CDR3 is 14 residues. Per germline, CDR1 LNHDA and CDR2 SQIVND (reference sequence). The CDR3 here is CASGRHGPQETQYF. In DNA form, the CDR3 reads TGTGCAAGTGGTCGCCATGGGCCCCAAGAGACCCAGTACTTC. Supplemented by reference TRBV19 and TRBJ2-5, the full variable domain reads DGGITQSPKYLFRKEGQNVTLSCEQNLNHDAMYWYRQDPGQGLRLIYYSQIVNDFQKGDIAEGYSVSREKKESFPLTVTSAQKNPTAFYLCASGRHGPQETQYFGPGTRLLVL.

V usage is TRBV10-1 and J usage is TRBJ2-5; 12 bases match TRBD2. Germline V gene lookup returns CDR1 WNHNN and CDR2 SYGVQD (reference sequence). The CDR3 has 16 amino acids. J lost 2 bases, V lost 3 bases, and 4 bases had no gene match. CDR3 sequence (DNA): TGCGCCAGCAGTGAAGGACTAGCGGGGATTCAAGAGACCCAGTACTTC. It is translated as CASSEGLAGIQETQYF.

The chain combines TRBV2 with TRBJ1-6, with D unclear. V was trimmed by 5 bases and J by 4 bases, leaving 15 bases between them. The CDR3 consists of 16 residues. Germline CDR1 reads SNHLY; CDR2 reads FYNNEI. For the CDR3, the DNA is TGTGCCAGCAGTCCCCGGAGCAGTTCATATAATTCACCCCTCCACTTT. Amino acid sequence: CASSPRSSSYNSPLHF.

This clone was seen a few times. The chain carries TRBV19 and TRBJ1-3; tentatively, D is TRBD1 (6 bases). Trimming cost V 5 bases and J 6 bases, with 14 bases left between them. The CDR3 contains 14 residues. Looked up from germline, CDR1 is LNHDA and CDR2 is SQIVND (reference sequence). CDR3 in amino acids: CASSGGRTVNTIYF. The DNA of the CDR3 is TGTGCCAGTAGTGGGGGAAGGACAGTAAACACCATATATTTT.

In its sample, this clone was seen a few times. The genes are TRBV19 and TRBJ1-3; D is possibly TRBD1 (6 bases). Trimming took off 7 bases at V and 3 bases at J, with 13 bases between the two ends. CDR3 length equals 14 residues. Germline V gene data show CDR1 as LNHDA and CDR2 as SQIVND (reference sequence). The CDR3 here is CASTEGVGGNTIYF. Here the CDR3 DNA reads TGTGCCAGTACAGAGGGGGTTGGTGGAAACACCATATATTTT.

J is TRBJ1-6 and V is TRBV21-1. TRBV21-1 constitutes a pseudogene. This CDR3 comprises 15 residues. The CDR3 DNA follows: TGTGCCAGCAAGCCTCCGGCCGAGGCAGATTCACCCCTCCACTTT. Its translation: CASKPPAEADSPLHF.

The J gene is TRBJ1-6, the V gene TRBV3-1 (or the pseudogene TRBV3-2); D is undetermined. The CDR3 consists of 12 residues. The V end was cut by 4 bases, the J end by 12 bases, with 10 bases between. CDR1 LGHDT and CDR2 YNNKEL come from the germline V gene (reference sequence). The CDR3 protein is CASSRQGEPLHF. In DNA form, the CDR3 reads TGTGCCAGCAGCCGACAAGGTGAACCCCTCCACTTT.

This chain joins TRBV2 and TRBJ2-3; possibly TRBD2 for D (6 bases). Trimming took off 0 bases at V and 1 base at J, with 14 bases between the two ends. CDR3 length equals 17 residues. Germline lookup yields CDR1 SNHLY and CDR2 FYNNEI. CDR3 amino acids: CASSEAGVGGRTDTQYF. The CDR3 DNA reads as TGTGCCAGCAGTGAAGCGGGGGTCGGAGGGCGCACAGATACGCAGTATTTT.

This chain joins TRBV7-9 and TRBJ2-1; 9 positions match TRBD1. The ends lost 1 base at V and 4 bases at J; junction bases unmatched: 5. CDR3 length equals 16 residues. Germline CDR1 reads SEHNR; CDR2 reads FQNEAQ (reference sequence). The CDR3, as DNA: TGTGCCAGCAGCTTAGGGACAGGGGCAAGTTACAATGAGCAGTTCTTC. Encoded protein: CASSLGTGASYNEQFF. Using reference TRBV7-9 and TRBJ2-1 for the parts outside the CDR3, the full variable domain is DTGVSQNPRHKITKRGQNVTFRCDPISEHNRLYWYRQTLGQGPEFLTYFQNEAQLEKSRLLSDRFSAERPKGSFSTLEIQRTEQGDSAMYLCASSLGTGASYNEQFFGPGTRLTVL.

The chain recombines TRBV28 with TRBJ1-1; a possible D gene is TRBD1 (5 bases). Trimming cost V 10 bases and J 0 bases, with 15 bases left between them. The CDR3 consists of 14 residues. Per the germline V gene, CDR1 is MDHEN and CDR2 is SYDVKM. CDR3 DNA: TGTGCCACCAAATGGGGCAGCTTGAACACTGAAGCTTTCTTT. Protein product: CATKWGSLNTEAFF.

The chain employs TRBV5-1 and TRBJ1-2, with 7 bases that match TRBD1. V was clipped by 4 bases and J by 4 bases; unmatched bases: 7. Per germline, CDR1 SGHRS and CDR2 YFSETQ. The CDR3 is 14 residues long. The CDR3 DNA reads TGCGCCAGCAGCCCAGAGACAGGGCGCTATGGCTACACCTTC. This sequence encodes CASSPETGRYGYTF.

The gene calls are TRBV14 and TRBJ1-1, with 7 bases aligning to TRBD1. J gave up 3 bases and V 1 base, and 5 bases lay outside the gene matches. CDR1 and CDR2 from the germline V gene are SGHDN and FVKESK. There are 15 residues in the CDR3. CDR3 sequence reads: CASSQAVRGDTEAFF. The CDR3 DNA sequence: TGTGCCAGCAGCCAAGCGGTCAGGGGGGACACTGAAGCTTTCTTT.